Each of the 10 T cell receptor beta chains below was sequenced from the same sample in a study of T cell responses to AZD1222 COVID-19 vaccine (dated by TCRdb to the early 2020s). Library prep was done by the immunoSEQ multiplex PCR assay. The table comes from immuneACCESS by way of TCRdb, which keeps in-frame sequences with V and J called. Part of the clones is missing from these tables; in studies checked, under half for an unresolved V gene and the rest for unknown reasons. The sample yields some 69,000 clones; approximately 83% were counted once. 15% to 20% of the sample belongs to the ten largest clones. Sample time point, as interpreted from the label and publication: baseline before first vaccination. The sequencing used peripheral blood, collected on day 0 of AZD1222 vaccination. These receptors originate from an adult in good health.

CDR3 in DNA: TGTGCCACCAGTCAGACAGGGGGCATTGACGAGCAGTACTTC. It yields the protein CATSQTGGIDEQYF. The V gene is TRBV24-1, the J gene TRBJ2-7; 10 nucleotides agree with TRBD1. Germline V CDR1 and CDR2: KGHDR, SFDVKD. V trimming: 6 bases; J trimming: 5 bases; junction bases outside the gene matches: 6. This CDR3 is built from 14 residues.

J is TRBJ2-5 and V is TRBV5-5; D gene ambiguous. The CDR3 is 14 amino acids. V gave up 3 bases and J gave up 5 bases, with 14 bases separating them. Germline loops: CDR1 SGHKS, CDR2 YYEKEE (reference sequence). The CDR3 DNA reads TGTGCCAGCAGCTATGGTCTTCCCCGGGAGACCCAGTACTTC. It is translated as CASSYGLPRETQYF. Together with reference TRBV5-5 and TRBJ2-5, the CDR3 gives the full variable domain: DAGVTQSPTHLIKTRGQQVTLRCSPISGHKSVSWYQQVLGQGPQFIFQYYEKEERGRGNFPDRFSARQFPNYSSELNVNALLLGDSALYLCASSYGLPRETQYFGPGTRLLVL.

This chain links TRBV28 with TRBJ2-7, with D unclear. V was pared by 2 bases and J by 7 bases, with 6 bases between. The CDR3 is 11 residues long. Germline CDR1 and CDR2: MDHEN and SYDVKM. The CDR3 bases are TGTGCCAGCAGTTTACTCAAAGAGCAGTACTTC. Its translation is CASSLLKEQYF. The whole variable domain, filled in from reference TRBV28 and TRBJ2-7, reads DVKVTQSSRYLVKRTGEKVFLECVQDMDHENMFWYRQDPGLGLRLIYFSYDVKMKEKGDIPEGYSVSREKKERFSLILESASTNQTSMYLCASSLLKEQYFGPGTRLTVT.

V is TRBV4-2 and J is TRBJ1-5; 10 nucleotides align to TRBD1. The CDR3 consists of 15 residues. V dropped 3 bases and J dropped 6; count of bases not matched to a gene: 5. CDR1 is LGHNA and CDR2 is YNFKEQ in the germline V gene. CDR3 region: CASSHSDRGSQPQHF. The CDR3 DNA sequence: TGTGCCAGCAGCCATTCGGACAGGGGGTCTCAGCCCCAGCATTTT.

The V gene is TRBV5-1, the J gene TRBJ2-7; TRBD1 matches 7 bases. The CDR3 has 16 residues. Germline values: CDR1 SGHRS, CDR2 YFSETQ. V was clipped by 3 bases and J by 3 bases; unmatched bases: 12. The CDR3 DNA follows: TGCGCCAGCAGCTCCACGGACAGGAACCGGGACTACGAGCAGTACTTC. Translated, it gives CASSSTDRNRDYEQYF.

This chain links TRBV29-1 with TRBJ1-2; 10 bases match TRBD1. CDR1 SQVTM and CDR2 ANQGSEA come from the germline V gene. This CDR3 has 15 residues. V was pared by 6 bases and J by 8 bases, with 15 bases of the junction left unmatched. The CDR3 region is CSVSPTGGSSGGYTF. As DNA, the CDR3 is TGCAGCGTCTCCCCGACAGGGGGCTCTTCGGGCGGCTACACCTTC.

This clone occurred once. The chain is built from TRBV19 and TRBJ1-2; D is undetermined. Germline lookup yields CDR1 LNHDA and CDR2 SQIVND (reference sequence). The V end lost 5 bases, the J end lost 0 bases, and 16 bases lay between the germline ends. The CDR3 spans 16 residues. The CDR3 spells CASSADRHAANYGYTF. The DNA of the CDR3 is TGTGCCAGTAGTGCCGACCGGCACGCGGCTAACTATGGCTACACCTTC.

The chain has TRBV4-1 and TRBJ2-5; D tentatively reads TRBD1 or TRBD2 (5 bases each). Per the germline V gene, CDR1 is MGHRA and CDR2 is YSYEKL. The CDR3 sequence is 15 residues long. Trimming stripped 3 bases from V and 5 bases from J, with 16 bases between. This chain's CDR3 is CASSQTSGGMETQYF. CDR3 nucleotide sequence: TGCGCCAGCAGCCAGACCAGTGGGGGAATGGAGACCCAGTACTTC.

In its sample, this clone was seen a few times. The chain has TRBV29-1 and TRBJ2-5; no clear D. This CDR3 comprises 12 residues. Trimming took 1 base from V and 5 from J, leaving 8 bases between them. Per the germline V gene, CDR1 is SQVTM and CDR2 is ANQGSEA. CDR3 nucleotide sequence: TGCAGCGTTGAAGTCATAAGTGAGACCCAGTACTTC. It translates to CSVEVISETQYF.

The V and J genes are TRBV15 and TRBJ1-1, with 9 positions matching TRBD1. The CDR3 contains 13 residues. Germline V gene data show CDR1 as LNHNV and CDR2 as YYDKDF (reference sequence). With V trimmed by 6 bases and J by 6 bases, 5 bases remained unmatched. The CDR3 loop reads CATSTGGASEAFF. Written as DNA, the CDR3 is TGTGCCACCAGTACAGGGGGCGCCTCTGAAGCTTTCTTT.